This TCR beta chain was sequenced in a study of blood T cell repertoires in COVID-19. Germline V gene sequence: CDR1 SGHNT, CDR2 YYREEE (reference sequence). Between the trimmed V and J ends, which lost 1 base and 5 bases, there was a span of 10 bases. This CDR3 has 14 residues. Original methodology: Estimation of nucleated cell counts relied on the amplification of reference gene primers. Method: immunoSEQ multiplex PCR; TCRdb's copy keeps in-frame clones and lacks some. V, J and clone size are taken as reported in that table, and D and trimming were inferred from the DNA itself. The sample has under 300,000 clones, 75% to 90% seen once; the top ten hold about 4.3%.

The sample taken for sequencing was peripheral blood. The J gene is TRBJ2-1, the V gene TRBV5-4, with unresolved D. The sequence came from a man aged 60 to 75 who had recovered from COVID-19. The CDR3 reads CASSLRNIDNEQFF. CDR3 coding DNA: TGTGCCAGCAGCTTGCGTAACATTGACAATGAGCAGTTCTTC.